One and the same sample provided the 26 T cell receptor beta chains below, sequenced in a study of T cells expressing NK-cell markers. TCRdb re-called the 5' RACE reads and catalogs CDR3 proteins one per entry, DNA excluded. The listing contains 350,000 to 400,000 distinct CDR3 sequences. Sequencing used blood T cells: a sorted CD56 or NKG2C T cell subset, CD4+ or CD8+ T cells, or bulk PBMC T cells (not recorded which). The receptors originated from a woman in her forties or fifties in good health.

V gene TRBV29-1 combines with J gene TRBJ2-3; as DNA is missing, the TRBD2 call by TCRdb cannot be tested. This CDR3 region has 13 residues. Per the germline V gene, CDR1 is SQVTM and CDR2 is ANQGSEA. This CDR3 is CSLAGKVTDTQYF.

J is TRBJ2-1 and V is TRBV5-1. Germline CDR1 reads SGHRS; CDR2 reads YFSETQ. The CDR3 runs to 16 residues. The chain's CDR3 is CASSLAEASGAGEQFF.

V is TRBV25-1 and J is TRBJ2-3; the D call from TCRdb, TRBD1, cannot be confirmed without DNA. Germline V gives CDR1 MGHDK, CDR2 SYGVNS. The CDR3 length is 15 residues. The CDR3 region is CASSDPGQSTDTQYF.

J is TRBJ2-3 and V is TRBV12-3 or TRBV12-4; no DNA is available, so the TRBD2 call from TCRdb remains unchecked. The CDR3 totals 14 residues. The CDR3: CASSRRPEGGTQYF.

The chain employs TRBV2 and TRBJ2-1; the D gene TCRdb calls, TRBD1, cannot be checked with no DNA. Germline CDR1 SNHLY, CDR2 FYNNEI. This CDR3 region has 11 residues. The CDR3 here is CASVQGVEQFF.

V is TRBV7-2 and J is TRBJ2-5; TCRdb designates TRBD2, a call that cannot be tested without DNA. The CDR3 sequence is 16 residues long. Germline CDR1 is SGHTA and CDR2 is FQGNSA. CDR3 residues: CASSLLPGGILETQYF.

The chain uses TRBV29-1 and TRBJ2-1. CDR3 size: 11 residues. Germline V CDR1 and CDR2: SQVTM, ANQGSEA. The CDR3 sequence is CSADVVNEQFF.

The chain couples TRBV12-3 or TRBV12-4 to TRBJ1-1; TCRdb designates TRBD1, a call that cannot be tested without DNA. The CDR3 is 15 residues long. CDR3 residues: CASSDQKGARTEAFF.

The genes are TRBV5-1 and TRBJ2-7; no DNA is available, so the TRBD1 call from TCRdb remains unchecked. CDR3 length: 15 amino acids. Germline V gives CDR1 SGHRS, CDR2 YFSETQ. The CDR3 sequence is CASSPRGGTGYEQYF.

The CDR3 region is CSGGERTGELFF. The J gene is TRBJ2-2, the V gene TRBV29-1; the D call from TCRdb, TRBD1, cannot be confirmed without DNA. The CDR3 spans 12 residues. In germline, CDR1 is SQVTM, CDR2 ANQGSEA.

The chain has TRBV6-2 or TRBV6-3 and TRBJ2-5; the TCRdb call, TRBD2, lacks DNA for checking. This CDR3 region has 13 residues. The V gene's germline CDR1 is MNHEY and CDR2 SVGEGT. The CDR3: CASSYSSSGTQYF.

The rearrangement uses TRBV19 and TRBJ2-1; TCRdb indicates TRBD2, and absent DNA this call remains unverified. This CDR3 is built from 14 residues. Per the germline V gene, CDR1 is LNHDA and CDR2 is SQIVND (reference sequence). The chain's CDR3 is CASRGLATYNEQFF.

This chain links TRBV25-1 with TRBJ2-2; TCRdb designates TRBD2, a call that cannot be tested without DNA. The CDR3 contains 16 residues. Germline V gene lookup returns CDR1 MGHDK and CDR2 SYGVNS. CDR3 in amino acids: CASSDSPGRYTGELFF.

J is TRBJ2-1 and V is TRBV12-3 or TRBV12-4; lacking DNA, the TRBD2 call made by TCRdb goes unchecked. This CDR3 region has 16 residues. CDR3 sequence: CASSLTAGVSGNEQFF.

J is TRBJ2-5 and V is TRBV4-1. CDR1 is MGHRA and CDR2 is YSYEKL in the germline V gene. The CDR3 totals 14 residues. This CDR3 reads CASSQVVWVETQYF.

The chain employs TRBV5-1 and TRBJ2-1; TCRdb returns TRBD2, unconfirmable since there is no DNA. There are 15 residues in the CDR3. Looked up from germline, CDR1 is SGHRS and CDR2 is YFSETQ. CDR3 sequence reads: CASSLGAGGPVEQFF.

CDR3 in amino acids: CASRETGTSGYEQYF. The V call is TRBV12-3 or TRBV12-4, the J call TRBJ2-7; TCRdb picks TRBD2, but there is no DNA to check that call. The CDR3 has 15 amino acids.

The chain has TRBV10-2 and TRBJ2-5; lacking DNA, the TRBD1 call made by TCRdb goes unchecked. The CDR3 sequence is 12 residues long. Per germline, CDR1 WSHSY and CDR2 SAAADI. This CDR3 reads CASQTGVETQYF.

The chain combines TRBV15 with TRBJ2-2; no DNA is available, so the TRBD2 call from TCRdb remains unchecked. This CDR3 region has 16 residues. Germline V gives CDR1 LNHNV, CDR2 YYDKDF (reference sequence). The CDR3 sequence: CATSEPGLAGPGELFF.

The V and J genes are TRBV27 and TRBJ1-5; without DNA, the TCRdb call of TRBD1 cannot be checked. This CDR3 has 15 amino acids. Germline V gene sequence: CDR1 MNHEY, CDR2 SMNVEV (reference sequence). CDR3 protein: CASSSTGNANQPQHF.

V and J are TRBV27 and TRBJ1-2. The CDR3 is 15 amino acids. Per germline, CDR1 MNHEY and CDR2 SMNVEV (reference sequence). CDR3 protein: CASSLSARANYGYTF.

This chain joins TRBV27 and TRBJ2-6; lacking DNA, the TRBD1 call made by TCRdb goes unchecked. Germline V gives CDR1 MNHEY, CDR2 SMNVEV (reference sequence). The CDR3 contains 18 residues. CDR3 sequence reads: CASKTRGPGWSGANVLTF.

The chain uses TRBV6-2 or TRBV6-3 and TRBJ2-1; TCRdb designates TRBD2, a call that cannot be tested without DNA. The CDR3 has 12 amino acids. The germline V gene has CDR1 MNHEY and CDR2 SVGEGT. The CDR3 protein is CASTPSGTVQFF.

CDR3 sequence: CSVEALYEQYF. The rearrangement uses TRBV29-1 and TRBJ2-7. The CDR3 totals 11 residues. Germline-derived CDR1 and CDR2 are SQVTM and ANQGSEA.

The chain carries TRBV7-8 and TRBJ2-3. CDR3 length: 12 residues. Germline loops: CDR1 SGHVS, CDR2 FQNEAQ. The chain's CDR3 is CASSLETGGQYF.

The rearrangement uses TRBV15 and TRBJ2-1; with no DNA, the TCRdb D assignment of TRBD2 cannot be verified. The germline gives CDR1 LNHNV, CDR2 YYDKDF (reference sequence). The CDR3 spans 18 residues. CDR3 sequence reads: CATSRDLAGVSSYNEQFF. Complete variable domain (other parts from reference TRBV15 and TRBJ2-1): DAMVIQNPRYQVTQFGKPVTLSCSQTLNHNVMYWYQQKSSQAPKLLFHYYDKDFNNEADTPDNFQSRRPNTSFCFLDIRSPGLGDTAMYLCATSRDLAGVSSYNEQFFGPGTRLTVL.